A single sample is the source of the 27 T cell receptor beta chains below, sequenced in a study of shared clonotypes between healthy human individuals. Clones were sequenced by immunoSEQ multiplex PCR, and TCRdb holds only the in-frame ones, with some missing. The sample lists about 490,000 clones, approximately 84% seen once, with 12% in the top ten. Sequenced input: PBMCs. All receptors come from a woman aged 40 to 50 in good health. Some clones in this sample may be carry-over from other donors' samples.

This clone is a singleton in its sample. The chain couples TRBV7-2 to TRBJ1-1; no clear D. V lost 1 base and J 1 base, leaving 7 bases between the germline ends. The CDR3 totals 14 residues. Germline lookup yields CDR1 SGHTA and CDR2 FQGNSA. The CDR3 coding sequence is TGTGCCAGCAGCTTAGTCGCGGGGAACACTGAAGCTTTCTTT. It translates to CASSLVAGNTEAFF. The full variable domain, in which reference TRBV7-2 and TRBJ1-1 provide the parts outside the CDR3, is GAGVSQSPSNKVTEKGKDVELRCDPISGHTALYWYRQSLGQGLEFLIYFQGNSAPDKSGLPSDRFSAERTGGSVSTLTIQRTQQEDSAVYLCASSLVAGNTEAFFGQGTRLTVV.

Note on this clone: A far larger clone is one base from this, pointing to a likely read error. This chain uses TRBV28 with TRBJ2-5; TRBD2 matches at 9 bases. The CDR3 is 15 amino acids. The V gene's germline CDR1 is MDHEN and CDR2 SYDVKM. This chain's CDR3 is CASNLPSSGTDLQYF. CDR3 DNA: TGTGCCAGCAATTTACCCTCTAGCGGGACTGACCTCCAGTACTTC.

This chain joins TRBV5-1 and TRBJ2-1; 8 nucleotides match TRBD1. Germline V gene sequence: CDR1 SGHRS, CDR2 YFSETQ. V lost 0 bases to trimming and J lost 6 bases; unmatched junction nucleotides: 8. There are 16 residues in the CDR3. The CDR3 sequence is CASSLATGGLINEQFF. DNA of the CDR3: TGCGCCAGCAGCTTGGCCACAGGGGGTTTGATCAATGAGCAGTTCTTC.

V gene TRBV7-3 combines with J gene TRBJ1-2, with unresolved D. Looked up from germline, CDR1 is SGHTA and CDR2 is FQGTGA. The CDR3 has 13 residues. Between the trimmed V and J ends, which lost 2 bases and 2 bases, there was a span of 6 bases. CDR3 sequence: CASSLEGNYGYTF. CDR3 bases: TGTGCCAGCAGCTTAGAAGGCAACTATGGCTACACCTTC.

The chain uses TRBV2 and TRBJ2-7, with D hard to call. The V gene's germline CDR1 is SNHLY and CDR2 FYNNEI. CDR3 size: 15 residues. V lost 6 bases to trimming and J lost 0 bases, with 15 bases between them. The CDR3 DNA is TGTGCCAGCAGGGAGACACCGGTGAGCTCCTACGAGCAGTACTTC. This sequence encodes CASRETPVSSYEQYF.

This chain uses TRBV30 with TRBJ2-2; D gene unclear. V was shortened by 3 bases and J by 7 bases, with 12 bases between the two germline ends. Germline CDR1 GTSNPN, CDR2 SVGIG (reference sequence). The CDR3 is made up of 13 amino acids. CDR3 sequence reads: CAWRGQWFGELFF. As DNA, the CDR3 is TGTGCCTGGAGGGGCCAGTGGTTCGGGGAGCTGTTTTTT.

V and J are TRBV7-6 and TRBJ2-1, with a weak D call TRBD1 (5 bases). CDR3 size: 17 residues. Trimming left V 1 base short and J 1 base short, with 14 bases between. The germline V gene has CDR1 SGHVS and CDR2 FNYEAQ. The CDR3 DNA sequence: TGTGCCAGCAGCTTAGAAACCAGGGTCGTTTCCTACAATGAGCAGTTCTTC. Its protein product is CASSLETRVVSYNEQFF. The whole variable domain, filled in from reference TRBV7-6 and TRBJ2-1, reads GAGVSQSPRYKVTKRGQDVALRCDPISGHVSLYWYRQALGQGPEFLTYFNYEAQQDKSGLPNDRFSAERPEGSISTLTIQRTEQRDSAMYRCASSLETRVVSYNEQFFGPGTRLTVL.

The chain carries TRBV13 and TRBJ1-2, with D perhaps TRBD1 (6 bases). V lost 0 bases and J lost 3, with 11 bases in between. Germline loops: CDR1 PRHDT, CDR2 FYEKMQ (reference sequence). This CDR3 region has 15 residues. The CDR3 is CASSLGVQGYYGYTF. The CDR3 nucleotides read TGTGCCAGCAGCTTAGGTGTACAGGGTTACTATGGCTACACCTTC.

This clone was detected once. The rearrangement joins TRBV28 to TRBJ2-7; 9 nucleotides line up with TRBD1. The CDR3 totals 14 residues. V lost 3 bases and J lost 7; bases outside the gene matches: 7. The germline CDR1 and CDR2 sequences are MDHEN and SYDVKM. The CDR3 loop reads CASSLPRTGAEQYF. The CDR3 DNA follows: TGTGCCAGCAGTTTGCCCCGGACAGGGGCAGAGCAGTACTTC. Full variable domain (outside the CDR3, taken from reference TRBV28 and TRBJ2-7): DVKVTQSSRYLVKRTGEKVFLECVQDMDHENMFWYRQDPGLGLRLIYFSYDVKMKEKGDIPEGYSVSREKKERFSLILESASTNQTSMYLCASSLPRTGAEQYFGPGTRLTVT.

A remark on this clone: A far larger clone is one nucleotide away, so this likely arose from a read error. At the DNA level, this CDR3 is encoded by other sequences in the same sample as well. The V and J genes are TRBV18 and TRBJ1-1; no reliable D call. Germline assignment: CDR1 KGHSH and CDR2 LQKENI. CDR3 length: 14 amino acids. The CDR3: CASSGVNGNTEAFF. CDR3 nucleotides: TGTGCCAGCTCAGGGGTAAACGGAAACACTGAGGCTTTCTTT.

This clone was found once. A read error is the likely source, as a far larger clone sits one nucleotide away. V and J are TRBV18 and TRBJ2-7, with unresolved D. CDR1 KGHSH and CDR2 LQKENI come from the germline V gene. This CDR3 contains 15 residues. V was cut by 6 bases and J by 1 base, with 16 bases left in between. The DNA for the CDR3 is TGTGCCAGCTCGATACAGCAGAGGCCATCCTACGAGCAGTACTTC. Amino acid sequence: CASSIQQRPSYEQYF.

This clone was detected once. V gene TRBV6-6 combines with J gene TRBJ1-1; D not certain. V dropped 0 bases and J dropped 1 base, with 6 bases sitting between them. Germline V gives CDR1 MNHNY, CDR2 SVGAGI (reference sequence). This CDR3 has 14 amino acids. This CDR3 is CASSYSRENTEAFF. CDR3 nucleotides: TGTGCCAGCAGTTACTCGAGGGAGAACACTGAAGCTTTCTTT.

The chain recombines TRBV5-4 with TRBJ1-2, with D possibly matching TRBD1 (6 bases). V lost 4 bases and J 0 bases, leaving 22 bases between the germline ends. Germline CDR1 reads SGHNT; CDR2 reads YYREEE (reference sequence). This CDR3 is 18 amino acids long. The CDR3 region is CASSPVGTPGAPNYGYTF. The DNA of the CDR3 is TGTGCCAGCAGCCCCGTGGGGACACCGGGAGCCCCTAACTATGGCTACACCTTC.

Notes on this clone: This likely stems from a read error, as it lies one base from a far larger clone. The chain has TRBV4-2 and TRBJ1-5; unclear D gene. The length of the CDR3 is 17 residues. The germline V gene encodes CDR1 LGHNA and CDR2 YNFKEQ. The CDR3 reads CAGSLSESLGSNQPQHF. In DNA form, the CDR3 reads TGTGCCGGCAGCCTGTCGGAGTCTCTTGGTAGCAATCAGCCCCAGCATTTT.

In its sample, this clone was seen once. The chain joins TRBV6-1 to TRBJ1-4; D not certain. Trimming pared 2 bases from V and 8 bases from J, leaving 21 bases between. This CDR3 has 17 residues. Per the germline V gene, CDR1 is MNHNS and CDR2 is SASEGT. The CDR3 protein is CASSERMDVSITEKLFF. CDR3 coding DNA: TGTGCCAGCAGTGAAAGGATGGACGTGAGCATCACGGAAAAACTGTTTTTT.

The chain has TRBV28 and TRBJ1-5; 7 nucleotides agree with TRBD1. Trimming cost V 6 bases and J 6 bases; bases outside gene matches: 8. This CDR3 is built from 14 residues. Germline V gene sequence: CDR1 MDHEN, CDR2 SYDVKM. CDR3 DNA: TGTGCCAGCAGGCCAGGGGGGCCCGGTCAGCCCCAGCATTTT. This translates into CASRPGGPGQPQHF.

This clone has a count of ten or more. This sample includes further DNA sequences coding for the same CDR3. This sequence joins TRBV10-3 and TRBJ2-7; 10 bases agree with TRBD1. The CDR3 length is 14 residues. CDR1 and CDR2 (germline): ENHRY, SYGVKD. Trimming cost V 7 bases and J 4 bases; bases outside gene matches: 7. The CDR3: CAIKGGQGLYEQYF. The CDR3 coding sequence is TGTGCCATCAAAGGGGGACAGGGGTTGTACGAGCAGTACTTC.

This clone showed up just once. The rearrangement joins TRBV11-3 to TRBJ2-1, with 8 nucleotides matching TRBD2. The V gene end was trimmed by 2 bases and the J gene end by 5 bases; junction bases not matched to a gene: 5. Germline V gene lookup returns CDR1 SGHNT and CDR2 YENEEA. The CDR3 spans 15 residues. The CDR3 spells CASSLHSGTDNEQFF. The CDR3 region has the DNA TGTGCCAGCAGCTTACATAGCGGGACGGACAATGAGCAGTTCTTC.

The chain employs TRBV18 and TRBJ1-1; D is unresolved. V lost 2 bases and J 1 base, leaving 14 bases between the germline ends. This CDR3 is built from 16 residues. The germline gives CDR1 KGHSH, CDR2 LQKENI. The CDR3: CASSPELDGPNTEAFF. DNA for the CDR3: TGTGCCAGCTCACCAGAATTGGACGGACCGAACACTGAAGCTTTCTTT.

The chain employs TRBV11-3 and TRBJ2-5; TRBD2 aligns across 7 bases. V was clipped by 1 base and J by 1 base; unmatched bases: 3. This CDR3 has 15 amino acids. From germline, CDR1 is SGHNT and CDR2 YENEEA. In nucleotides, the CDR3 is TGTGCCAGCAGCTTAGGGGCGGGAGCCCAAGAGACCCAGTACTTC. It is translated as CASSLGAGAQETQYF.

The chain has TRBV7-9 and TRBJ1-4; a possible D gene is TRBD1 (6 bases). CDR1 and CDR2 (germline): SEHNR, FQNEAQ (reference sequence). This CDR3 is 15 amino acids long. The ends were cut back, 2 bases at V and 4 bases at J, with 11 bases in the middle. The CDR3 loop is CASSLTGQHNEKLFF. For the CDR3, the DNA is TGTGCCAGCAGCTTAACAGGACAGCATAATGAAAAACTGTTTTTT.

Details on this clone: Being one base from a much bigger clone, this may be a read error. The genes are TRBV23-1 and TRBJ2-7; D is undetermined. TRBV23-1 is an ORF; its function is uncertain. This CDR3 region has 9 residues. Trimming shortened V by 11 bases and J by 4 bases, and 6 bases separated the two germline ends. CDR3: CAAKYEQYF. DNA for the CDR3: TGCGCCGCCAAATACGAGCAGTACTTC.

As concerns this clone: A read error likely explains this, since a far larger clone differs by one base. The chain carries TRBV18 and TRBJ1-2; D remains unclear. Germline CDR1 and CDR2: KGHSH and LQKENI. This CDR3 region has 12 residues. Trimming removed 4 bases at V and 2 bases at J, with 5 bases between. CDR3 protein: CASSLYNYGYTF. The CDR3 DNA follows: TGTGCCAGCTCACTATACAACTATGGCTACACCTTC.

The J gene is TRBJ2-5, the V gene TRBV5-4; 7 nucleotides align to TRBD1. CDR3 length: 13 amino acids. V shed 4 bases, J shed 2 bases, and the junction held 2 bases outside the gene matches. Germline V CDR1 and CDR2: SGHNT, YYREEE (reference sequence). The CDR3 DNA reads TGTGCCAGCAGCGAGGGACAGCAAGAGACCCAGTACTTC. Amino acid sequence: CASSEGQQETQYF.

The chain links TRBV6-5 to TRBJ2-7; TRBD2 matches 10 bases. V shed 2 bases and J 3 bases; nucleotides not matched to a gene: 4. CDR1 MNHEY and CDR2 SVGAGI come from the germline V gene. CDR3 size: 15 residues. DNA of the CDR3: TGTGCCAGCAGTTACAAGCGGGAGGGTTACTACGAGCAGTACTTC. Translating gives CASSYKREGYYEQYF.

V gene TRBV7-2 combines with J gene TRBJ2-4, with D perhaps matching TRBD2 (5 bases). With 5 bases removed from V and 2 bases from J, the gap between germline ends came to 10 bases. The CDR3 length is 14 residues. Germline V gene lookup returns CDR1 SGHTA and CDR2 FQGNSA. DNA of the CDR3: TGTGCCAGCAGCCGAGAGGGTTCCAAAAACATTCAGTACTTC. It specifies CASSREGSKNIQYF.

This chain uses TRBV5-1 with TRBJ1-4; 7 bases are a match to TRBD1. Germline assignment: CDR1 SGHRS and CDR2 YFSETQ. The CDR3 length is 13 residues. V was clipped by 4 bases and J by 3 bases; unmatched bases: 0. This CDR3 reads CASSTGANEKLFF. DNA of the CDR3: TGCGCCAGCAGCACAGGGGCTAATGAAAAACTGTTTTTT.